These 17 T cell receptor beta chains were sequenced from one sample in a study of cytotoxic CD8 clonotypes in ibrutinib-treated CLL (dated by TCRdb to about 2021). Library creation used the immunoSEQ multiplex PCR assay. TCRdb stores this immuneACCESS table with in-frame sequences only. Part of the clones is absent; in the studies checked, under half of the shortfall reflects unresolved V genes, and no reason is known for the rest. The sample has approximately 320,000 clones on record, approximately 67% of them singletons. Jointly, the top ten make up about 6.7% of the sample. Sequenced here: PBMCs, sampled after 36 months of ibrutinib treatment. The receptors shown here come from a human donor with chronic lymphocytic leukemia.

The genes are TRBV29-1 and TRBJ2-5, with D perhaps given as TRBD1 or TRBD2 (5 bases each). The germline gives CDR1 SQVTM, CDR2 ANQGSEA. The CDR3 covers 14 residues. V lost 7 bases, J lost 0 bases, and 15 bases lay in between. The CDR3 bases are TGCAGCGGGGCAGGGAGTCTGTACCAAGAGACCCAGTACTTC. Its protein is CSGAGSLYQETQYF.

This clone was observed a handful of times. V is TRBV7-2 and J is TRBJ2-2; D is possibly TRBD2 (5 bases). Trimming took off 2 bases at V and 5 bases at J, with 12 bases between the two ends. The CDR3 consists of 15 residues. In germline, CDR1 is SGHTA, CDR2 FQGNSA. The CDR3 loop is CASSLLGVGTGELFF. Here the CDR3 DNA reads TGTGCCAGCAGCTTACTGGGAGTCGGTACCGGGGAGCTGTTTTTT.

The J gene is TRBJ1-4, the V gene TRBV4-1, with D hard to call. The CDR3 spans 18 residues. Germline CDR1 MGHRA, CDR2 YSYEKL. The germline V and J ends were trimmed by 0 bases and 8 bases, with 22 bases remaining between them. The CDR3 reads CASSQEGFPWALWEKLFF. The CDR3 bases are TGCGCCAGCAGCCAAGAGGGGTTCCCCTGGGCCCTTTGGGAAAAACTGTTTTTT.

The chain's CDR3 is CASSQDLPGRGETQYF. The CDR3 nucleotides read TGCGCCAGCAGCCAAGATCTTCCAGGGCGAGGTGAGACCCAGTACTTC. The rearrangement joins TRBV4-1 to TRBJ2-5; D might be TRBD1 (5 bases). Trimming took off 0 bases at V and 5 bases at J, with 16 bases between the two ends. The CDR3 has 16 amino acids. Germline lookup yields CDR1 MGHRA and CDR2 YSYEKL.

This chain connects TRBV4-2 to TRBJ2-2; possible D gene TRBD1, 5 bases. V lost 6 bases to trimming and J lost 0 bases, with 11 bases between them. CDR3 size: 15 residues. In germline, CDR1 is LGHNA, CDR2 YNFKEQ. DNA for the CDR3: TGTGCCAGCAGTGACAGCACCTCGAACACCGGGGAGCTGTTTTTT. Translation: CASSDSTSNTGELFF.

This clone was observed a handful of times. The chain recombines TRBV27 with TRBJ2-7, with D possibly TRBD1 on 6 matching bases. This CDR3 contains 13 residues. V lost 6 bases and J 6 bases, leaving 15 bases between the germline ends. Germline CDR1 is MNHEY and CDR2 is SMNVEV (reference sequence). CDR3 in amino acids: CASSLWAGAEQYF. The CDR3 bases are TGTGCCAGCAGCCTCTGGGCAGGGGCCGAGCAGTACTTC.

This clone was observed a handful of times. The chain joins TRBV6-5 to TRBJ2-1; either TRBD1 or TRBD2 may fit D (5 bases each). The CDR3 totals 13 residues. V was pared by 0 bases and J by 12 bases, with 12 bases between. Germline lookup yields CDR1 MNHEY and CDR2 SVGAGI. CDR3 sequence: CASSYSLAGAQFF. The DNA of the CDR3 is TGTGCCAGCAGTTACTCTTTAGCCGGGGCGCAGTTCTTC.

This clone was seen once. This same CDR3 is encoded by further DNA sequences in the sample. This chain joins TRBV29-1 and TRBJ1-1; D is perhaps TRBD1 (5 bases). CDR1 and CDR2 from the germline V gene are SQVTM and ANQGSEA. The CDR3 covers 11 residues. Trimming cost V 4 bases and J 4 bases, with 7 bases left between them. The CDR3, as DNA: TGCAGCGTTGTAAGGGGCACTGAAGCTTTCTTT. This sequence encodes CSVVRGTEAFF.

This clone is a singleton in its sample. V usage is TRBV5-4 and J usage is TRBJ2-2; TRBD1 is a possible D gene (6 bases). CDR1 and CDR2 (germline): SGHNT, YYREEE (reference sequence). V was shortened by 4 bases and J by 3 bases, with 16 bases between the two germline ends. The CDR3 length is 16 residues. CDR3 bases: TGTGCCAGCAGCGTTGGGCCAGGGGTGTACACCGGGGAGCTGTTTTTT. Translation gives CASSVGPGVYTGELFF. The complete variable domain, with remaining parts taken from reference TRBV5-4 and TRBJ2-2, reads ETGVTQSPTHLIKTRGQQVTLRCSSQSGHNTVSWYQQALGQGPQFIFQYYREEENGRGNFPPRFSGLQFPNYSSELNVNALELDDSALYLCASSVGPGVYTGELFFGEGSRLTVL.

The gene calls are TRBV4-1 and TRBJ2-7, with D uncertain. The V end was cut by 0 bases, the J end by 6 bases, with 15 bases between. The CDR3 contains 15 residues. Germline-derived CDR1 and CDR2 are MGHRA and YSYEKL. The CDR3 DNA sequence: TGCGCCAGCAGCCAAGATAGTCGATCACGACTCGAGCAGTACTTC. It codes for CASSQDSRSRLEQYF.

The CDR3 here is CASSPHFLPQHF. The CDR3 DNA reads as TGTGCCAGCAGCCCACATTTTCTGCCCCAGCATTTT. V is TRBV6-5 and J is TRBJ1-5; D uncertain. The CDR3 spans 12 residues. Germline-derived CDR1 and CDR2 are MNHEY and SVGAGI. Trimming cost V 6 bases and J 9 bases, with 12 bases left between them.

The CDR3 nucleotides are TGCGCCAGCAGCTTGAGAGGAGGGGCGACCATCCAAGAGACCCAGTACTTC. It translates to CASSLRGGATIQETQYF. The rearrangement links TRBV5-1 to TRBJ2-5, with D possibly TRBD2 on 6 matching bases. Trimming removed 1 base from V and 1 base from J, with 17 bases in between. CDR1 and CDR2 from the germline V gene are SGHRS and YFSETQ. This CDR3 comprises 17 residues.

V and J are TRBV9 and TRBJ2-3, with a tentative D call TRBD1 (6 bases). The V gene's germline CDR1 is SGDLS and CDR2 YYNGEE. V gave up 4 bases and J gave up 1 base, with 13 bases separating them. The CDR3 sequence is 15 residues long. The CDR3 DNA reads as TGTGCCAGCAGCTCACCAGGGGCTGGCACAGATACGCAGTATTTT. It codes for CASSSPGAGTDTQYF. The entire variable domain, with the rest obtained from reference TRBV9 and TRBJ2-3, is as follows: DSGVTQTPKHLITATGQRVTLRCSPRSGDLSVYWYQQSLDQGLQFLIQYYNGEERAKGNILERFSAQQFPDLHSELNLSSLELGDSALYFCASSSPGAGTDTQYFGPGTRLTVL.

This clone occurred a few times. The J gene is TRBJ2-7, the V gene TRBV9; no definite D call. V lost 3 bases and J lost 5, with 9 bases in between. The CDR3 has 12 amino acids. Per the germline V gene, CDR1 is SGDLS and CDR2 is YYNGEE. In DNA, the CDR3 is TGTGCCAGCAGCGGAGGTCCAAACGAGCAGTACTTC. As protein: CASSGGPNEQYF. Variable domain in full (rest from reference TRBV9 and TRBJ2-7): DSGVTQTPKHLITATGQRVTLRCSPRSGDLSVYWYQQSLDQGLQFLIQYYNGEERAKGNILERFSAQQFPDLHSELNLSSLELGDSALYFCASSGGPNEQYFGPGTRLTVT.

This clone came up a few times. The chain joins TRBV9 to TRBJ1-1, with 7 bases lining up with TRBD1. Trimming took 3 bases from V and 11 from J; bases not matched to a gene: 7. The CDR3 totals 12 residues. Germline V gene data show CDR1 as SGDLS and CDR2 as YYNGEE. The CDR3 reads CASSASDRAAFF. The CDR3 DNA follows: TGTGCCAGCAGCGCGTCCGACAGGGCGGCTTTCTTT.

The sample holds a few counts of this clone. The chain carries TRBV27 and TRBJ2-7, with unresolved D. This CDR3 comprises 13 residues. The germline V gene encodes CDR1 MNHEY and CDR2 SMNVEV (reference sequence). Trimming pared 9 bases from V and 0 bases from J, leaving 12 bases between. CDR3 region: CASGEGNSYEQYF. CDR3 bases: TGTGCCAGTGGAGAAGGGAACTCCTACGAGCAGTACTTC.

The J gene is TRBJ2-1, the V gene TRBV4-3, with 8 bases that match TRBD1. The CDR3 length is 15 residues. CDR1 and CDR2 from the germline V gene are LGHNA and YSLEER. V trimming: 2 bases; J trimming: 8 bases; junction bases outside the gene matches: 8. The CDR3 nucleotides read TGCGCCAGCAGCCAACCCACAGGGGGAACCTATGAGCAGTTCTTC. This sequence encodes CASSQPTGGTYEQFF.